This T cell receptor (beta chain) was sequenced for a study of Ad26.COV2.S vaccination and SARS-CoV-2 variants. Data came from immunoSEQ multiplex PCR; TCRdb stores just in-frame clones and leaves some out. The repertoire consists of 440,000 or so clones, with roughly nine tenths occurring once and the leading ten covering about 1.5%. A remark on this clone: Antigen unknown.

The treatment: 15 to 20 received Ad26.COV2.S at low or high dose, single or two shots; 5 received placebo; per-sample allocation not given. The samples date from day 63 after the first vaccine or placebo injection. A Boston adult aged 18-55 years was the donor. Findings of the study overall: Researchers cautioned that TCR breadth and depth analyses may have underestimated total T cell responses.

The source material was peripheral blood, sampled in a trial of Ad26.COV2.S vaccine versus placebo. The TCR comes from a person aged 18 to 65 who received the Ad26.COV2.S COVID-19 vaccine or a placebo.

CDR3 residues: CASSTRQGAFKNIQYF. CDR3 coding DNA: TGTGCCAGCAGCACCCGACAGGGGGCCTTCAAAAACATTCAGTACTTC. This chain joins TRBV16 and TRBJ2-4; TRBD1 aligns across 10 bases. V shed 5 bases, J shed 3 bases, and the junction held 7 bases outside the gene matches. The germline V gene has CDR1 KGHSY and CDR2 FQNENV. This CDR3 comprises 16 residues.